The rows below give T cell receptor beta chains drawn from one sample of a study of T cell repertoires in cytomegalovirus infection. TCRdb analysed the reads with MiXCR anew, one entry per CDR3 protein. The top ten clones hold around a sixth of a sample with about 230,000 distinct CDR3 sequences, roughly 20% of them seen once. The sequencing input was CD8+ T cells from PBMCs. The receptors were gathered from a human donor in good health (CMV status not recorded). Some clones in this sample may be carry-over from other donors' samples. The CDR3 runs from the conserved cysteine through the conserved F or W. The order of the fields is V gene, D gene, J gene, clone size, CDR3 DNA, CDR3 protein. D genes are given only for firm matches. Part of the rows lack a size; the others show once, few, many or a class for expanded clones.

>TRBV7-8|TRBD1|TRBJ2-1|.
TGTGCCAGCAGCTTTAGCCCCGGGACAGGTAACAATGAGCAGTTCTTC
CASSFSPGTGNNEQFF
>TRBV14|.|TRBJ2-3|many
TGTGCCAGCAGCCAAGTCGGTAGCTGGGATACGCAGTATTTT
CASSQVGSWDTQYF
>TRBV11-2|.|TRBJ2-1|many
TGTGCCAGCAGCTACCAGATCAGCAATGAGCAGTTCTTC
CASSYQISNEQFF
>TRBV7-2|TRBD2|TRBJ2-3|many
TGTGCCAGCAGCCTCCTAGCGGGGGGTGGGGATACGCAGTATTTT
CASSLLAGGGDTQYF
>TRBV12-3/TRBV12-4|.|TRBJ1-1|.
TGTGCCAGCAGTCCCCGCGACAAGGGGAGGACTGAAGCTTTCTTT
CASSPRDKGRTEAFF
>TRBV29-1|TRBD1|TRBJ2-5|few
TGCAGCGTCACCGGACAGGGGGGAGAGACCCAGTACTTC
CSVTGQGGETQYF
>TRBV27|TRBD2|TRBJ2-5|.
TGTGCCAGCATGGTCGCGGGGGGCTTCCAAGAGACCCAGTACTTC
CASMVAGGFQETQYF
>TRBV5-1|TRBD1|TRBJ2-5|.
TGCGCCAGCAGCACCGGACAGGGTCGAGAGACCCAGTACTTC
CASSTGQGRETQYF
>TRBV7-6|.|TRBJ2-5|many
TGTGCCAGCAGCACAGGACGGATCCAAGAGACCCAGTACTTC
CASSTGRIQETQYF
>TRBV7-6|TRBD1|TRBJ1-1|many
TGTGCCAGCAGCTCACTATTCGGACAGGGGGGCACTGAAGCTTTCTTT
CASSSLFGQGGTEAFF